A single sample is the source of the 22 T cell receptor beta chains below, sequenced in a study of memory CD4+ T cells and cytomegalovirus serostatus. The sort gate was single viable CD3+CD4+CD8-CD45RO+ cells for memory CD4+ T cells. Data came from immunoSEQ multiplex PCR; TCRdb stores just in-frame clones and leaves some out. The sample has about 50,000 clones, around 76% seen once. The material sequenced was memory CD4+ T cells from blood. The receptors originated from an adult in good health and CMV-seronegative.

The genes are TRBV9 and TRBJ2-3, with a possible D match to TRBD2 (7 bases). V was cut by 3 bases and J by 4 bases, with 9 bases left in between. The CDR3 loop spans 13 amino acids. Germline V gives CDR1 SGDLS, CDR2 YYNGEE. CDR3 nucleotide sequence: TGTGCCAGCAGCGCGGGGGGCCCAGATACGCAGTATTTT. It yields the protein CASSAGGPDTQYF.

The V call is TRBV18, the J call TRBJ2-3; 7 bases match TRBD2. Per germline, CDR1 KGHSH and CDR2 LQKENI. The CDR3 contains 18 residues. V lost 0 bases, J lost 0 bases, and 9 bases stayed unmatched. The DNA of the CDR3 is TGTGCCAGCTCACCACCGTCGGGTGCTAGCGGAAGCACAGATACGCAGTATTTT. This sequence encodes CASSPPSGASGSTDTQYF.

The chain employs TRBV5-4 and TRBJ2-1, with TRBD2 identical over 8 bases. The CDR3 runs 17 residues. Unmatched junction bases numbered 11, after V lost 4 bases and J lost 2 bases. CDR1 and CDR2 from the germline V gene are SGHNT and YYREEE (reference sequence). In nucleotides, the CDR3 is TGTGCCAGCAGCCGCTCATGGGGTAGCGGGACCTACAATGAGCAGTTCTTC. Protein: CASSRSWGSGTYNEQFF.

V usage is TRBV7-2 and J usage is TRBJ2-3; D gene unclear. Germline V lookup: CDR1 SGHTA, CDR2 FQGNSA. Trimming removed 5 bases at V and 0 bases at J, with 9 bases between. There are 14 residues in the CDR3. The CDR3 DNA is TGTGCCAGCAGCCCGGGCCTTAGCACAGATACGCAGTATTTT. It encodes CASSPGLSTDTQYF.

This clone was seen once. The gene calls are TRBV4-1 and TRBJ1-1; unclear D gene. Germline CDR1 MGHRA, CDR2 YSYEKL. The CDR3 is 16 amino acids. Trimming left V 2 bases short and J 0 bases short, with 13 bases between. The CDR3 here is CASSQPRTGMNTEAFF. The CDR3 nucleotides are TGCGCCAGCAGCCAACCCCGGACGGGGATGAACACTGAAGCTTTCTTT.

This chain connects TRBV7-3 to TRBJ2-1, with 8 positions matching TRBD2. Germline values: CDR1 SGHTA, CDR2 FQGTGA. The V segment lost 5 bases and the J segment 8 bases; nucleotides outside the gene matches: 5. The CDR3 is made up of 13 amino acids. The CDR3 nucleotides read TGTGCCAGCAGCGCCCAGACTAGCGATGAGCAGTTCTTC. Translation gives CASSAQTSDEQFF.

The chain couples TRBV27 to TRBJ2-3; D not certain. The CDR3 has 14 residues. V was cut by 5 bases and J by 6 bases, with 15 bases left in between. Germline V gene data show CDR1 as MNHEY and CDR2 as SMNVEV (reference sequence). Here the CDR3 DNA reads TGTGCCAGCAGTATTTCCGTTGGACGCGATACGCAGTATTTT. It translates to CASSISVGRDTQYF.

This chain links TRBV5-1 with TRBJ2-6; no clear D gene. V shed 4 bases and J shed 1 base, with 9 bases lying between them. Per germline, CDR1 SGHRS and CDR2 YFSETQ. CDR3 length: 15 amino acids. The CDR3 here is CASSTQESGANVLTF. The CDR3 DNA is TGCGCCAGCAGCACCCAGGAGTCTGGGGCCAACGTCCTGACTTTC.

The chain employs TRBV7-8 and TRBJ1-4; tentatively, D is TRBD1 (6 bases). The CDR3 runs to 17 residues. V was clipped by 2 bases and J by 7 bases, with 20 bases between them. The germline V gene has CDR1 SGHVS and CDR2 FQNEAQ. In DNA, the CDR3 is TGTGCCAGCAGCTTAATGAAAGGGCGCAGGGGAAGTGAAAAACTGTTTTTT. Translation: CASSLMKGRRGSEKLFF.

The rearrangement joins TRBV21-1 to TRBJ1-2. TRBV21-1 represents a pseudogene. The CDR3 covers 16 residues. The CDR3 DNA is TGTGCCAGCAGGTTTAGCTGCTACAGAAAGACCTATGGCTACACCTTC. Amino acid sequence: CASRFSCYRKTYGYTF.

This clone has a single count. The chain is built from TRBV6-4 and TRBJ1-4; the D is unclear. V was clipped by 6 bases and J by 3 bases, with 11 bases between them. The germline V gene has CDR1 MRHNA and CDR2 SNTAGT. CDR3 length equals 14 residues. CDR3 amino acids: CASSKKGSNEKLFF. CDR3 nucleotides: TGTGCCAGCAGCAAAAAAGGGTCTAATGAAAAACTGTTTTTT.

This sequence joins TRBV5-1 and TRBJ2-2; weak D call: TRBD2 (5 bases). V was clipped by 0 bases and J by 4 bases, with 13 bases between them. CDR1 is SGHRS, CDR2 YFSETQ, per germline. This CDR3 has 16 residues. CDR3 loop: CASSLVAGAPTGELFF. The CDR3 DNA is TGCGCCAGCAGCTTGGTGGCGGGCGCTCCCACCGGGGAGCTGTTTTTT.

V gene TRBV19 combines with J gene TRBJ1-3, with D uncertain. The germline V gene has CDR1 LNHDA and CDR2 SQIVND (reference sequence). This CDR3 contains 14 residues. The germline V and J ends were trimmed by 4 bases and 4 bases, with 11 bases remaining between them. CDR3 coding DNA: TGTGCCAGTAGTACGATTTCTCAGGGAAACACCATATATTTT. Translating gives CASSTISQGNTIYF.

CDR3: CASSWSQAPNTGELFF. CDR3 DNA: TGTGCCAGCAGCTGGAGCCAGGCGCCGAACACCGGGGAGCTGTTTTTT. This chain connects TRBV9 to TRBJ2-2, with D uncertain. V lost 4 bases and J 0 bases, leaving 13 bases between the germline ends. Per germline, CDR1 SGDLS and CDR2 YYNGEE. CDR3 size: 16 residues.

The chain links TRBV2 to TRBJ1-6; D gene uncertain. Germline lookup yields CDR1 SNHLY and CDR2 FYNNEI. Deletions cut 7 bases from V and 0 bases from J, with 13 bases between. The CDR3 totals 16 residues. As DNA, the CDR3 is TGTGCCAGCATCGGGCGGCCTAGCTCCTATAATTCACCCCTCCACTTT. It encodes CASIGRPSSYNSPLHF.

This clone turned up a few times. For the CDR3, the DNA is TGTGCCAGCAGCTTAGCCCGGGGGGGGACTGAAGCTTTCTTT. It encodes CASSLARGGTEAFF. The rearrangement links TRBV11-2 to TRBJ1-1; D might be TRBD1 (5 bases). The CDR3 is made up of 14 amino acids. V lost 1 base and J 5 bases, leaving 11 bases between the germline ends. Germline CDR1 is SGHAT and CDR2 is FQNNGV.

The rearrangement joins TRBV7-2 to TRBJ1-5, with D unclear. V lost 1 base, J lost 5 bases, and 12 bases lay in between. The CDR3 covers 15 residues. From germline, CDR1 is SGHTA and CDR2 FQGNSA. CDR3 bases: TGTGCCAGCAGCTTAGGGGCAGGCCTGTATCAGCCCCAGCATTTT. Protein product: CASSLGAGLYQPQHF.

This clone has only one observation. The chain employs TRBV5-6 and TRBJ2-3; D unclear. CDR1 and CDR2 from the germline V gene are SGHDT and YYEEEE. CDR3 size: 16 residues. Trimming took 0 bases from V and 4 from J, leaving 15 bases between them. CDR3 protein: CASSLGGGPWADTQYF. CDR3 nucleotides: TGTGCCAGCAGCTTGGGCGGCGGCCCCTGGGCAGATACGCAGTATTTT.

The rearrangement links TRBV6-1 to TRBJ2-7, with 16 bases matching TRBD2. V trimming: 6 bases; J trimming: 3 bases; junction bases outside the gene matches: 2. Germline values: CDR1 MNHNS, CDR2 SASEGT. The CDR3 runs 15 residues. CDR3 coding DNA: TGTGCCAGCAGGGGGACTAGCGGGGGGGACTACGAGCAGTACTTC. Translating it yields CASRGTSGGDYEQYF.

CDR3 loop: CASSHPDRVGAFF. The CDR3 DNA reads as TGCGCCAGCAGTCACCCGGACAGGGTGGGAGCTTTCTTT. V is TRBV5-1 and J is TRBJ1-1; 8 positions agree with TRBD1. V dropped 5 bases and J dropped 10; count of bases not matched to a gene: 10. The CDR3 runs 13 residues. CDR1 and CDR2 from the germline V gene are SGHRS and YFSETQ.

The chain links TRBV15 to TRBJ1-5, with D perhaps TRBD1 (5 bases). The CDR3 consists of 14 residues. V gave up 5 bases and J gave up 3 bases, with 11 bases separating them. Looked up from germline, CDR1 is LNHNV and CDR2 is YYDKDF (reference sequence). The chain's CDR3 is CATSQGGANQPQHF. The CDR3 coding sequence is TGTGCCACCAGCCAGGGAGGGGCCAATCAGCCCCAGCATTTT.

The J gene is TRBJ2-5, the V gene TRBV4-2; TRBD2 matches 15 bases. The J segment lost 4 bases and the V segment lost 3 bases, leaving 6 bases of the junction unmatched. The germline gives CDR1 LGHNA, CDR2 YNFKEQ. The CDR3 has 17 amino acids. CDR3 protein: CASSQGLAGGGGETQYF. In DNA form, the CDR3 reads TGTGCCAGCAGCCAGGGACTAGCGGGGGGCGGCGGAGAGACCCAGTACTTC.